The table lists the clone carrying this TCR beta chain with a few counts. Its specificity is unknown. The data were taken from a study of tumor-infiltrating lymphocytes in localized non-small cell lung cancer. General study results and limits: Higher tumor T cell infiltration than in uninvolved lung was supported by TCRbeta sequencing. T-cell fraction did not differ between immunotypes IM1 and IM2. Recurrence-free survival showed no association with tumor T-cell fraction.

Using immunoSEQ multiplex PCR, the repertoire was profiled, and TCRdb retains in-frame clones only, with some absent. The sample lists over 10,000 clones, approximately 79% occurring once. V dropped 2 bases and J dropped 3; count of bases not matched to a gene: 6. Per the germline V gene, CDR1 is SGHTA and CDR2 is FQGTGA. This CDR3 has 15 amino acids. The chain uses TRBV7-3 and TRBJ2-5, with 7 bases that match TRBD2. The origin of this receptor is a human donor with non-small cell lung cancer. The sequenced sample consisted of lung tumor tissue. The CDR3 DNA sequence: TGTGCCAGCAGCTTAGGTCAAGCGGGGAAAGAGACCCAGTACTTC. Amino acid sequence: CASSLGQAGKETQYF.